The present T cell receptor (beta chain) was sequenced within a study of CD8 T cells in ankylosing spondylitis. Findings and caveats of the study: Disease-linked clones bore a CD8+ phenotype and were relatively rare in peripheral blood. Blood from ankylosing spondylitis patients appeared to carry a characteristic eight-variant TCR beta motif.

A few counts support this clonotype. Its matching antigen is unknown. Making use of molecular barcodes, quantitative 5'-RACE generated TCR beta libraries. TCRdb re-analysed the 5' RACE reads in MiXCR, keeping a single row per CDR3 protein. The table includes some 840,000 distinct CDR3 sequences, 12% detected once. Input material: blood, either unsorted or a sorted T cell fraction (not recorded which). This TCR was recovered from a male donor with ankylosing spondylitis.

The CDR3 loop reads CSVENRGQYGYTF. The CDR3 nucleotides are TGCAGCGTTGAAAATCGGGGGCAATATGGCTACACCTTC. The V gene is TRBV29-1, the J gene TRBJ1-2; D may be TRBD1 (6 bases). Germline V lookup: CDR1 SQVTM, CDR2 ANQGSEA. The CDR3 length is 13 residues. Deletions cut 2 bases from V and 5 bases from J, with 12 bases between.